The 6 T cell receptor delta chains listed next were all sequenced from one sample in a study of γδ T cells in repeated Plasmodium falciparum infection. TCRdb re-identified clones in the multiplex PCR reads via CATT. Of more than 70,000 delta-chain clones in the sample, roughly 0.9% are singletons; the top ten hold 9.5% to 10%. Bulk repertoires came from Vgamma9/Vdelta2+ or Vdelta2-negative gammadelta T cells flow-sorted from PBMC. The material sequenced was gamma-delta T cells from blood. These receptors were obtained from a pool of human donors (malaria-infected and uninfected, not separated).

About this clone: One base separates it from a far larger clone, so it is likely a read error. The sample carries other DNA sequences with the same CDR3. The rearrangement links TRDV1 to TRDJ1; D is unclear. This CDR3 region has 21 residues. In germline, CDR1 is TSWWSYY, CDR2 QGS. V lost 2 bases to trimming and J lost 0 bases, with 28 bases between them. The CDR3 loop reads CALGEDSTPRPTRTYTDKLIF. In DNA, the CDR3 is TGTGCTCTTGGGGAAGACTCTACTCCGCGTCCGACCCGGACGTACACCGATAAACTCATCTTT.

Comments on this clone: Only one base separates this from a far larger clonotype, so it likely reflects a read error. At the DNA level, this CDR3 is encoded by other sequences in the same sample as well. CDR3 protein: CALGELGPYGNGHQADKLIF. CDR3 nucleotide sequence: TGTGCCCTTGGGGAACTAGGGCCCTATGGCAATGGCCACCAAGCCGATAAACTCATCTTT. The chain recombines TRDV1 with TRDJ1, with D possibly being TRDD3 (5 bases). The J gene comes from matching the DNA to germline here; TCRdb lacks it. CDR3 length: 20 residues. CDR1 is TSWWSYY and CDR2 is QGS in the germline V gene.

Concerning this clone: TCRdb pairs this DNA with a much larger clone's protein that differs at residue 11, likely a read error; the protein shown was translated from the DNA. The chain uses TRDV2 and TRDJ1, with TRDD3 matching over 12 bases. TCRdb offers no J gene call, so here the DNA was matched to germline to obtain one. The CDR3 is made up of 18 amino acids. After removal of 3 bases from V and 0 bases from J, the junction contained 10 bases not matched to a gene. Germline assignment: CDR1 GEAIGNYY and CDR2 EKD. CDR3 DNA sequence: TGTGCCTGTGACCCGGTACTGGGGGATACTGCTTACACCGATAAACTCATCTTT. Its protein is CACDPVLGDTAYTDKLIF.

To note about this clone: TCRdb shows a much larger clone's protein in place of this DNA's translation, and the two differ at residue 10, likely through a read error; the protein shown is translated from the DNA. V gene TRDV2 combines with J gene TRDJ1; maybe TRDD3 (6 bases). No J segment appears in TCRdb, so it was assigned here by matching the sequence to germline. CDR3 length equals 16 residues. The V end lost 0 bases, the J end lost 5 bases, and 18 bases lay between the germline ends. Looked up from germline, CDR1 is GEAIGNYY and CDR2 is EKD. This CDR3 is CACDTVGAGEGDKLIF. As DNA, the CDR3 is TGTGCCTGTGACACCGTAGGGGCTGGGGAGGGTGATAAACTCATCTTT.

This clone has just a few counts. The TCRdb protein, from a much larger clone, departs from this DNA's translation at residue 11, likely by read error; the protein shown derives from the DNA. The chain is built from TRDV2 and TRDJ2, with TRDD3 matching 13 bases. TCRdb lists no J gene, so it was determined here by aligning the DNA to germline. Trimming removed 3 bases from V and 2 bases from J; junction bases left unmatched: 8. Germline CDR1 reads GEAIGNYY; CDR2 reads EKD. CDR3 length: 18 amino acids. In DNA, the CDR3 is TGTGCCTGTGACGCCTGTCACTGGGGGATACGCTTGACAGCACAACTCTTCTTT. This codes for CACDACHWGIRLTAQLFF.

Comment on this clone: This sequence is one base from a far larger clone and is likely a read error. The sample carries other DNA sequences with the same CDR3. This rearrangement joins TRAV36/DV7 to TRDJ1, with 12 positions matching TRDD3. TCRdb records no J gene; here it was assigned by comparing the DNA to germline. Per germline, CDR1 VTNFRS and CDR2 LTSSGIE (reference sequence). This CDR3 has 23 amino acids. CDR3 loop: CAVEGFARRNYWGILRYTDKLIF. The CDR3 coding sequence is TGTGCAGTGGAAGGGTTTGCGCGACGAAACTACTGGGGGATACTTAGGTACACCGATAAACTCATCTTT.